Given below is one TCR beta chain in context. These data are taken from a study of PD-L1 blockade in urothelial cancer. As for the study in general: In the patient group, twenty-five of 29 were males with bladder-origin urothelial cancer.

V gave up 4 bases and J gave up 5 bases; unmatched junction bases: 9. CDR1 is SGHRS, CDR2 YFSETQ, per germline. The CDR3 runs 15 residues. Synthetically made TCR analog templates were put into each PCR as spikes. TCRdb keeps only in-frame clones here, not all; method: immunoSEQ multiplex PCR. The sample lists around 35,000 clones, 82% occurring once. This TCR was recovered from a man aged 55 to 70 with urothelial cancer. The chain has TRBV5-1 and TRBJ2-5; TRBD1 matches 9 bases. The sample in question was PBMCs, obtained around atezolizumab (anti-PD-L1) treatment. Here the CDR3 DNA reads TGCGCCAGCAGCCCAGGACAGGGGAGGAGGGAGACCCAGTACTTC. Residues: CASSPGQGRRETQYF. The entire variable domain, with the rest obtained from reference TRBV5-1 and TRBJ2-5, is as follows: KAGVTQTPRYLIKTRGQQVTLSCSPISGHRSVSWYQQTPGQGLQFLFEYFSETQRNKGNFPGRFSGRQFSNSRSEMNVSTLELGDSALYLCASSPGQGRRETQYFGPGTRLLVL.